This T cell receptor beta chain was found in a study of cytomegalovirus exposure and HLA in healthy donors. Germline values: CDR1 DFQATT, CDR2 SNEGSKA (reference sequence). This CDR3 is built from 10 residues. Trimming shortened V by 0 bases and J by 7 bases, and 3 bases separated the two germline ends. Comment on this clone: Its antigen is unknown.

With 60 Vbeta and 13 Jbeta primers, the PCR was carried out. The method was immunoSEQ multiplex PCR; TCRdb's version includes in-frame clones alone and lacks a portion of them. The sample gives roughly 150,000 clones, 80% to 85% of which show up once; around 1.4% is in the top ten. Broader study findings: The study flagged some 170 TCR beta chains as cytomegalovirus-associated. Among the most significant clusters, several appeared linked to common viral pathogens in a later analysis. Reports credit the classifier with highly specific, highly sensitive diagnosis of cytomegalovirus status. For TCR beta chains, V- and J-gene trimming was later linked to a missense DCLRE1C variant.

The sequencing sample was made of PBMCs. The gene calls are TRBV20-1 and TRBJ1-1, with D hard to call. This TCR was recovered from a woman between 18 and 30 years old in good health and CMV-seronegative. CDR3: CSARDGEAFF. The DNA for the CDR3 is TGCAGTGCTAGAGACGGTGAAGCTTTCTTT.